A selection of T cell receptor beta chains follows, all from one sample in a study of graft-versus-host responses after intestinal transplantation. TCRdb's copy holds only in-frame clones and misses some; the assay was immunoSEQ multiplex PCR. The repertoire holds about 130,000 clones, with around nine tenths as singletons. No antigen is known for these receptors. The sequences come from unstimulated CD4+ T cells sorted from spleen or lymph node cells, collected before intestinal transplant. The receptors originated from a human donor who received an intestinal transplant. The CDR3 runs from the conserved cysteine through the conserved F or W. D genes are given only for firm matches. Clone size is given for some rows only: seen once, a few or many times, or a class if the clone is expanded.

cdr3_aa,cdr3_nt,v_call,d_call,clone_size,j_call
CASSGALYGYTF,TGTGCCAGTAGTGGAGCGCTTTATGGCTACACCTTC,TRBV19,NA,NA,TRBJ1-2
CASSFFEGYTEAFF,TGTGCCAGCAGCTTCTTCGAGGGTTACACTGAAGCTTTCTTT,TRBV5-6,NA,NA,TRBJ1-1
CASSRARESQETQYF,TGCGCCAGCAGCCGTGCTAGGGAGTCCCAAGAGACCCAGTACTTC,TRBV5-1,NA,NA,TRBJ2-5
CASSLSTGHSPLHF,TGTGCCAGCAGCTTGTCGACAGGCCATTCACCCCTCCACTTT,TRBV5-4,NA,few,TRBJ1-6
CASGPDRGGDTGELFF,TGTGCCAGCGGCCCGGACAGGGGAGGGGACACCGGGGAGCTGTTTTTT,TRBV11-3,TRBD1,NA,TRBJ2-2
CASSLDISAGANVLTF,TGCGCCAGCAGCTTGGACATCTCAGCAGGGGCCAACGTCCTGACTTTC,TRBV5-1,NA,NA,TRBJ2-6
CASTRGTHYEQYF,TGTGCCAGCACCCGGGGGACCCACTACGAGCAGTACTTC,TRBV6-6,NA,NA,TRBJ2-7
CASSGPGGYTEAFF,TGTGCCAGCAGTGGCCCAGGGGGCTACACTGAAGCTTTCTTT,TRBV5-4,TRBD1,NA,TRBJ1-1
CASSLEREAIF,TGTGCCAGCAGCTTGGAGAGAGAGGCGATCTTC,TRBV5-4,NA,NA,TRBJ2-7
CASSLFPPRVSNQPQHF,TGTGCCAGCAGTTTATTCCCTCCCCGGGTTAGCAATCAGCCCCAGCATTTT,TRBV28,NA,NA,TRBJ1-5
CASERQGRYEQYF,TGTGCCAGCGAACGACAGGGCCGCTACGAGCAGTACTTC,TRBV6-1,TRBD1,NA,TRBJ2-7
CASTPHLGHLYSNQPQHF,TGTGCCAGCACCCCACATCTGGGACATCTATATAGCAATCAGCCCCAGCATTTT,TRBV13,NA,NA,TRBJ1-5
CASSLGSRSAGSNQPQHF,TGTGCCAGCAGCTTAGGTTCGAGGTCGGCAGGGAGCAATCAGCCCCAGCATTTT,TRBV7-6,NA,NA,TRBJ1-5
CASRPADYYYNEQFF,TGTGCCAGCAGACCAGCGGACTATTACTACAATGAGCAGTTCTTC,TRBV6-1,NA,NA,TRBJ2-1
CASRDSSTDTQYF,TGCGCCAGCCGCGACAGCTCCACAGATACGCAGTATTTT,TRBV5-1,NA,NA,TRBJ2-3
CASSYSGGNIYSPLHF,TGTGCCAGCAGTTATTCAGGGGGCAATATATATTCACCCCTCCACTTT,TRBV6-5,TRBD1,NA,TRBJ1-6
CASSQRQGYTEAFF,TGTGCCAGCAGCCAAAGACAGGGTTACACTGAAGCTTTCTTT,TRBV11-2,TRBD1,once,TRBJ1-1